These 27 T cell receptor beta chains were all obtained from the same sample, sequenced in a study of T cells in Graves' hyperthyroidism and ophthalmopathy. RNA transcripts yielded amplified TCR beta CDR3 regions. RT-PCR in the first round (using the HTBI primer set) targeted the TCR CDR3. Each CDR3 protein is one row after TCRdb ran MiXCR on the multiplex PCR reads. The table lists roughly 510,000 distinct CDR3 sequences, more than 20% of them singletons. The material sequenced was blood. The receptors originated from a man in his late teens or twenties with Graves' hyperthyroidism.

The CDR3 reads CASSSAEFMNTEAFF. In DNA form, the CDR3 reads TGTGCCAGCTCATCGGCCGAATTTATGAACACTGAAGCTTTCTTT. This rearrangement joins TRBV18 to TRBJ1-1; D gene uncertain. CDR3 length equals 15 residues. Trimming removed 5 bases at V and 0 bases at J, with 13 bases between. CDR1 is KGHSH and CDR2 is LQKENI in the germline V gene.

This clonotype was counted at least ten times. The gene calls are TRBV7-8 and TRBJ1-2, with 8 bases matching TRBD1. There are 14 residues in the CDR3. The junction had 5 bases not matched to a gene; V was cut back by 1 base and J by 7 bases. Germline V lookup: CDR1 SGHVS, CDR2 FQNEAQ. The CDR3 coding sequence is TGTGCCAGCAGCTTAGATTTGGACAGGGCTGGCTACACCTTC. It codes for CASSLDLDRAGYTF.

This chain uses TRBV12-3 or TRBV12-4 with TRBJ1-1; no firm D call. Trimming took off 3 bases at V and 0 bases at J, with 14 bases between the two ends. The CDR3 spans 16 residues. DNA for the CDR3: TGTGCCAGCAGTTTCCCCCTGGATCCTATGAACACTGAAGCTTTCTTT. This encodes CASSFPLDPMNTEAFF.

This chain connects TRBV6-1 to TRBJ1-2; TRBD1 matches at 8 bases. V lost 7 bases, J lost 3 bases, and 4 bases stayed unmatched. CDR3 length: 13 amino acids. Germline V gene sequence: CDR1 MNHNS, CDR2 SASEGT. The CDR3, as DNA: TGTGCCAGCAAAATGGACAGGGACTATGGCTACACCTTC. Amino acids: CASKMDRDYGYTF.

A note on this clonotype: As the CDR3 is not closed by the conserved phenylalanine or tryptophan, this likely results from a read error. J is TRBJ1-5 and V is TRBV28, with 7 bases fitting TRBD1. Trimming at V came to 5 bases and at J to 3 bases, leaving 10 bases not matched to a gene. CDR1 MDHEN and CDR2 SYDVKM come from the germline V gene. The CDR3 runs to 16 residues. The CDR3 region has the DNA TGTGCCAGCAGTACACGAGATGGGACAGCCAATCAGCCCCAGCATTAT. This translates into CASSTRDGTANQPQHY.

Regarding this clonotype: This may come from a read error, since a much larger clone is one base off. The chain uses TRBV12-3 or TRBV12-4 and TRBJ1-6; TRBD1 agrees at 8 bases. The CDR3 spans 15 residues. The CDR3 nucleotides are TGTGCCAGCAGTTTGGCAGGGGGCTTCAATTCACCCCGCCACTTT. It specifies CASSLAGGFNSPRHF.

On this clonotype itself: At one boundary the junction diverges from the germline segment, which might be a read error. The CDR3 DNA is TGTGCCAGCAGTGAAAATATGGGGGGAAACATTAAGTACTTC. Translating it yields CASSENMGGNIKYF. The chain recombines TRBV6-1 with TRBJ2-4; a possible D gene is TRBD2 (6 bases). Germline V CDR1 and CDR2: MNHNS, SASEGT. CDR3 length: 14 residues.

This clonotype has a count of ten or more. This chain links TRBV28 with TRBJ2-7; D remains unclear. The germline V and J ends were trimmed by 7 bases and 4 bases, with 11 bases remaining between them. The CDR3 has 12 amino acids. Germline lookup yields CDR1 MDHEN and CDR2 SYDVKM. The CDR3 here is CASTPRRYEQYF. The CDR3 DNA is TGTGCCAGCACCCCCCGGCGGTACGAGCAGTACTTC.

The CDR3 region is CASRRHTGNTIYF. The CDR3 bases are TGTGCCAGCAGGAGACACACTGGAAACACCATATATTTT. This sequence joins TRBV28 and TRBJ1-3; D remains unclear. V lost 6 bases to trimming and J lost 2 bases, with 8 bases between them. The CDR3 is 13 residues long. Germline loops: CDR1 MDHEN, CDR2 SYDVKM.

The rearrangement uses TRBV7-2 and TRBJ2-5, with TRBD2 matching 7 bases. Trimming at V came to 6 bases and at J to 7 bases, leaving 11 bases not matched to a gene. The CDR3 is made up of 14 amino acids. Germline V gene sequence: CDR1 SGHTA, CDR2 FQGNSA. The CDR3 DNA sequence: TGTGCCAGCAGTCAAAATCGGGGGGACGGGACCCAGTACTTC. Protein sequence: CASSQNRGDGTQYF.

This clonotype was counted many times. The chain has TRBV7-9 and TRBJ2-5; 8 bases align to TRBD2. This CDR3 region has 13 residues. The junction had 5 bases not matched to a gene; V was cut back by 6 bases and J by 5 bases. Germline loops: CDR1 SEHNR, CDR2 FQNEAQ (reference sequence). This chain's CDR3 is CASRPSGQETQYF. CDR3 nucleotides: TGTGCCAGCAGACCTAGCGGGCAGGAGACCCAGTACTTC. Together with reference TRBV7-9 and TRBJ2-5, the CDR3 gives the full variable domain: DTGVSQNPRHKITKRGQNVTFRCDPISEHNRLYWYRQTLGQGPEFLTYFQNEAQLEKSRLLSDRFSAERPKGSFSTLEIQRTEQGDSAMYLCASRPSGQETQYFGPGTRLLVL.

The chain links TRBV19 to TRBJ1-1, with 9 bases fitting TRBD1. The CDR3 is 15 residues long. Per the germline V gene, CDR1 is LNHDA and CDR2 is SQIVND (reference sequence). The trim removed 6 bases at V and 4 bases at J, leaving 9 bases unmatched. The CDR3: CASSLTGGRFTEAFF. The CDR3 DNA reads TGTGCCAGTAGCTTGACAGGGGGAAGGTTCACTGAAGCTTTCTTT.

Many counts were recorded for this clonotype. This rearrangement joins TRBV20-1 to TRBJ1-1; possibly TRBD1 for D (5 bases). In germline, CDR1 is DFQATT, CDR2 SNEGSKA (reference sequence). The CDR3 length is 12 residues. Deletions cut 3 bases from V and 10 bases from J, with 15 bases between. This CDR3 reads CSASGRTLLAFF. Here the CDR3 DNA reads TGCAGTGCTAGCGGGCGGACACTGCTAGCTTTCTTT.

Ten or more counts support this clonotype. This sequence joins TRBV7-9 and TRBJ2-5, with 8 bases matching TRBD2. The CDR3 has 15 amino acids. Germline V CDR1 and CDR2: SEHNR, FQNEAQ (reference sequence). Losses at the gene ends were 2 bases for V and 3 bases for J; bases not matched to a gene: 5. For the CDR3, the DNA is TGTGCCAGCAGCTTAACTCAGCGGGGGAAAGAGACCCAGTACTTC. Its protein product is CASSLTQRGKETQYF. Full variable domain (outside the CDR3, taken from reference TRBV7-9 and TRBJ2-5): DTGVSQNPRHKITKRGQNVTFRCDPISEHNRLYWYRQTLGQGPEFLTYFQNEAQLEKSRLLSDRFSAERPKGSFSTLEIQRTEQGDSAMYLCASSLTQRGKETQYFGPGTRLLVL.

In its sample, this clonotype was seen many times. The rearrangement links TRBV11-2 to TRBJ1-2; D unclear. The CDR3 totals 14 residues. Per germline, CDR1 SGHAT and CDR2 FQNNGV. Trimming took off 0 bases at V and 8 bases at J, with 13 bases between the two ends. CDR3 loop: CASSLEFGIAGYTF. The CDR3 DNA reads TGTGCCAGCAGCTTAGAGTTCGGGATCGCCGGCTACACCTTC.

The V call is TRBV20-1, the J call TRBJ1-5; D ambiguous. Per the germline V gene, CDR1 is DFQATT and CDR2 is SNEGSKA (reference sequence). The CDR3 is made up of 13 amino acids. The germline V and J ends were trimmed by 1 base and 0 bases, with 4 bases remaining between them. The CDR3 sequence is CSARGNSNQPQHF. The DNA of the CDR3 is TGCAGTGCTAGAGGAAATAGCAATCAGCCCCAGCATTTT.

This clonotype was observed at least ten times. The chain combines TRBV6-1 with TRBJ1-2; D gene uncertain. The CDR3 runs to 14 residues. Trimming stripped 3 bases from V and 3 bases from J, with 11 bases between. Germline loops: CDR1 MNHNS, CDR2 SASEGT. The CDR3 DNA sequence: TGTGCCAGCAGTGACCTGGGCGTTTACTATGGCTACACCTTC. It is translated as CASSDLGVYYGYTF.

The chain joins TRBV11-2 to TRBJ2-3; D assignment may be TRBD1 or TRBD2 (5 bases each). In germline, CDR1 is SGHAT, CDR2 FQNNGV. With 9 bases removed from V and 6 bases from J, the gap between germline ends came to 22 bases. The CDR3 runs 15 residues. The CDR3 bases are TGTGCCAGTGCCCCACCGGGGACGGCGGGCGATACGCAGTATTTT. This sequence encodes CASAPPGTAGDTQYF.

In its sample, this clonotype was seen a few times. A read error may explain this, as a much larger clone is one base away. The V and J genes are TRBV7-9 and TRBJ2-2; D perhaps matches TRBD1 (6 bases). The germline V gene encodes CDR1 SEHNR and CDR2 FQNEAQ (reference sequence). The CDR3 is 13 residues long. V lost 5 bases, J lost 4 bases, and 8 bases lay in between. The CDR3 spells CASSKQGTGELFF. As DNA, the CDR3 is TGTGCCAGCAGCAAACAGGGCACCGGGGAGCTGTTTTTT.

The gene calls are TRBV19 and TRBJ2-5, with 10 bases fitting TRBD2. There are 15 residues in the CDR3. In germline, CDR1 is LNHDA, CDR2 SQIVND (reference sequence). The trim removed 3 bases at V and 4 bases at J, leaving 5 bases unmatched. The CDR3 DNA reads TGTGCCAGTAGTATGACAGCGGGGGGGGTAGAGACCCAGTACTTC. Protein sequence: CASSMTAGGVETQYF.

This clonotype was recorded at least ten times. Because it lacks the conserved phenylalanine or tryptophan at the end, this CDR3 is likely a read error. J is TRBJ1-1 and V is TRBV20-1; possible D gene TRBD1, 5 bases. This CDR3 has 14 amino acids. V lost 0 bases and J lost 5, with 13 bases in between. Germline CDR1 is DFQATT and CDR2 is SNEGSKA (reference sequence). The CDR3 DNA follows: TGCAGTGCTAGAGATGCAGGGAGGAGTACTGAAGCTTTCCTT. Translating it yields CSARDAGRSTEAFL.

About this clonotype: This may come from a read error, since a much larger clone is one base off. Given the absence of the conserved phenylalanine or tryptophan at the CDR3 end, a read error is likely. The V gene is TRBV24-1, the J gene TRBJ1-2; D not certain. This CDR3 contains 13 residues. CDR1 and CDR2 from the germline V gene are KGHDR and SFDVKD. V dropped 5 bases and J dropped 4 bases, with 10 bases sitting between them. The CDR3: CATSAEDFYGYTV. Written as DNA, the CDR3 is TGTGCCACCAGTGCCGAAGACTTCTATGGCTACACCGTC.

This chain joins TRBV11-1 and TRBJ1-1; D is unclear. This CDR3 has 16 residues. V lost 5 bases and J 6 bases, leaving 22 bases between the germline ends. CDR1 is SGHAT and CDR2 is FQDESV in the germline V gene (reference sequence). The CDR3 spells CASSLEPPGGEAEAFF. For the CDR3, the DNA is TGTGCCAGCAGCCTGGAACCGCCGGGAGGAGAAGCTGAAGCTTTCTTT.

This clonotype was detected a few times. The V gene is TRBV12-3 or TRBV12-4, the J gene TRBJ2-5; the match to TRBD2 covers 10 bases. The CDR3 covers 14 residues. Trimming removed 3 bases from V and 7 bases from J; junction bases left unmatched: 5. The CDR3 nucleotides are TGTGCCAGCAGTTTGGCTACTAGCGGGGCGACCCAGTACTTC. It codes for CASSLATSGATQYF.

This clonotype was picked up many times. The chain has TRBV13 and TRBJ1-6; D unclear. The CDR3 is 12 amino acids. Germline V CDR1 and CDR2: PRHDT, FYEKMQ (reference sequence). Trimming left V 1 base short and J 10 bases short, with 5 bases between. The CDR3: CASSLVQSPLHF. As DNA, the CDR3 is TGTGCCAGCAGCTTAGTCCAGTCACCCCTCCACTTT. The variable domain in full, completed from reference TRBV13 and TRBJ1-6, reads AAGVIQSPRHLIKEKRETATLKCYPIPRHDTVYWYQQGPGQDPQFLISFYEKMQSDKGSIPDRFSAQQFSDYHSELNMSSLELGDSALYFCASSLVQSPLHFGNGTRLTVT.

This clonotype was seen more than once but under ten times. For the CDR3, the DNA is TGTGCCAGCAGTTTAGCGCGACTAGCGGGGGGCACAGATACGCAGTATTTT. It translates to CASSLARLAGGTDTQYF. This chain links TRBV12-3 or TRBV12-4 with TRBJ2-3; TRBD2 matches 12 bases. The CDR3 has 17 residues. After removal of 0 bases from V and 1 base from J, the junction contained 2 bases not matched to a gene.

The V gene is TRBV6-1, the J gene TRBJ1-1, with D perhaps matching TRBD1 (5 bases). Germline CDR1 and CDR2: MNHNS and SASEGT. Trimming took off 2 bases at V and 8 bases at J, with 15 bases between the two ends. The CDR3 is 14 amino acids. CDR3 DNA sequence: TGTGCCAGCAGTGAAATCATGGGCAGGACAGAAGCTTTCTTT. As protein: CASSEIMGRTEAFF.